This T cell receptor (beta chain) was retrieved from a study of blood T cell repertoires in COVID-19 (dated by TCRdb to about 2020). As for the study more broadly: Collaborator samples came from the United States, Italy and Spain and covered acute and convalescent phases of COVID-19. The prospective study material was composed of cDNA or gDNA derived from T cells, B-cell-depleted T cells, or PBMCs. The repertoires were released in a freely available public database intended as a resource for research on the immune response to SARS-CoV-2. Deeply sampled blood TCRbeta repertoires from subjects exposed to, actively infected with, or recovered from COVID-19 were included in the dataset. A de-identified subject ID, COVID-19 status, age in years and sex were almost always included in the sample metadata. Samples were obtained from the ongoing ImmuneRACE study (first 160 participants) and from 1,254 subjects provided by 6 global collaborators. Where available, HLA class I and class II types were obtained from metadata supplied by the sample provider rather than from assay-based typing.

In Seattle, one collaborating source enrolled patients while the infection was active and tracked those patients longitudinally over the course of disease. The collaborating institutions used their own protocols to collect whole blood in K2EDTA tubes. For TCRbeta analysis, collaborators shipped samples as frozen whole blood, isolated PBMCs, or DNA extracted from either of those sample types. The paper as a whole reports these results and caveats: Clinical and demographic metadata were provided uncurated, with the amount varying by source and participant.

To note about this clone: The antigen it binds to is not known. Within one base of it there is no much larger clone, and no base qualities were kept.

TCRbeta CDR3 regions were amplified from genomic DNA using the immunoSEQ Assay, a bias-controlled multiplex PCR. The published analysis was carried out like this. Nucleated cell counts per sample were estimated from amplification of reference gene primers within the assay. To quantify the absolute abundance of each unique TCRbeta CDR3 rearrangement, sequence reads were collapsed and filtered. For each sample, productive Simpson clonality was calculated as the square root of Simpson's diversity index across productive rearrangements. The clones in this table, taken by TCRdb from immuneACCESS, are in-frame only. Not every clone is retained; where verified, under half of the shortfall comes from an unresolved V gene, and the cause of the rest is unknown. The V and J calls and clone size come from that table; D and trimming were worked out from the DNA. This sample is represented by approximately 100,000 clones; 70% to 90% of them were singletons. 3.5% to 5% of the sample is in the top ten clones.

This clonotype was obtained from a human donor with COVID-19, enrolled during active disease. The donor label of this sample is uncertain. Sequencing used peripheral blood.

The CDR3 loop reads CAWSRGGHEQYF. In nucleotide form, the sequence is TGTGCCTGGAGCAGGGGAGGGCACGAGCAGTACTTC. Recombination linked TRBV30 to TRBJ2-7; perhaps TRBD2 is the D gene, with 7 bases matching. The CDR3, cysteine through phenylalanine, is 12 amino acids long. Solely the CDR3 DNA is kept, with 36 bases framed from the first base. A distance of 11 bases separates the germline ends of V and J, which lose 3 bases and 5 bases respectively. Reading the germline V gene (reference sequence) gives CDR1 GTSNPN and CDR2 SVGIG.